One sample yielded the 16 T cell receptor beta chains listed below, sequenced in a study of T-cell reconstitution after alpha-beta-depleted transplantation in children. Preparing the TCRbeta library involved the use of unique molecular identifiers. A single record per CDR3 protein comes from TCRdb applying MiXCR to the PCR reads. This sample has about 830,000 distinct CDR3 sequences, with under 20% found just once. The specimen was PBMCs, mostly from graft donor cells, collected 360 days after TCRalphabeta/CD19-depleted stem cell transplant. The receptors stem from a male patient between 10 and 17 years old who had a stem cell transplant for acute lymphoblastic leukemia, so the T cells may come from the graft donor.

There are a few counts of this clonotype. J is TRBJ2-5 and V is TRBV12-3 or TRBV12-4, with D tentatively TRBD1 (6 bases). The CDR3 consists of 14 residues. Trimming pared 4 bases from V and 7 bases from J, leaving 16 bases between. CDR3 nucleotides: TGTGCCAGCAGTTCCAAGGGGGTTGGGGGGACCCAGTACTTC. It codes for CASSSKGVGGTQYF.

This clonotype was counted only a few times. The CDR3, as DNA: TGTGCCACCACGCCTCAGGGGAATCTAGCCTACAATGAGCAGTTCTTC. Protein: CATTPQGNLAYNEQFF. The chain couples TRBV6-1 to TRBJ2-1, with TRBD1 as a possible D gene (6 bases). CDR3 length equals 16 residues. CDR1 and CDR2 (germline): MNHNS, SASEGT. Trimming removed 10 bases from V and 2 bases from J, with 21 bases in between.

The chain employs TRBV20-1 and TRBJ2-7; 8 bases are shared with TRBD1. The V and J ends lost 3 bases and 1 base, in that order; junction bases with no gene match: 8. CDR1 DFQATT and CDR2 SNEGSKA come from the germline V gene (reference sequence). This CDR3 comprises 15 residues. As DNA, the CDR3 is TGCAGTGCTAGTAAGGCAGGACAGGGATCCTACGAGCAGTACTTC. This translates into CSASKAGQGSYEQYF.

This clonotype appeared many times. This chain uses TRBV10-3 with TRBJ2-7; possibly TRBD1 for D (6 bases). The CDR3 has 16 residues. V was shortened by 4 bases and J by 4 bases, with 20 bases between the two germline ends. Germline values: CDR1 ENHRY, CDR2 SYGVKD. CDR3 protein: CAISVRRNRELYEQYF. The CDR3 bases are TGTGCCATCAGTGTGAGGAGGAACAGGGAGTTGTACGAGCAGTACTTC.

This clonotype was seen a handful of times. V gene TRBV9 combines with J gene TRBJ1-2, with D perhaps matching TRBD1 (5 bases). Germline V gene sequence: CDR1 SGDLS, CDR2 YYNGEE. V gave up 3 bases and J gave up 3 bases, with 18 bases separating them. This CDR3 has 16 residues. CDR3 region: CASSGATYRGDYGYTF. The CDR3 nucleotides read TGTGCCAGCAGCGGAGCAACCTATCGGGGGGACTATGGCTACACCTTC.

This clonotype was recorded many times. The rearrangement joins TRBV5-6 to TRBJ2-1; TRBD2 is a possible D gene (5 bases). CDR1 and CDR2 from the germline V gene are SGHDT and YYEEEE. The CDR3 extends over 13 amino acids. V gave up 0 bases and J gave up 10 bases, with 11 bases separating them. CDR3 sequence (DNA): TGTGCCAGCAGCTTGGGGAGACCGGGAGAGCAGTTCTTC. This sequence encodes CASSLGRPGEQFF.

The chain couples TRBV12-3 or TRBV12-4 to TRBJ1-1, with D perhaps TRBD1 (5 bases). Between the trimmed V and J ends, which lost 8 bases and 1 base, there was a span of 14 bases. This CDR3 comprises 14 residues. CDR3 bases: TGTGCCAGCGGACCTGGACACCCGAACACTGAAGCTTTCTTT. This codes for CASGPGHPNTEAFF.

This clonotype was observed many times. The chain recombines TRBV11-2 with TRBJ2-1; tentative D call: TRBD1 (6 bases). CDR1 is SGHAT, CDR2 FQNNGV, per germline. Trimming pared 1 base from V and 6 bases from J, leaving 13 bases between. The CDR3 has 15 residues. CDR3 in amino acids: CASSLGAGALNEQFF. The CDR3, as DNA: TGTGCCAGCAGCTTAGGGGCAGGGGCCCTCAATGAGCAGTTCTTC. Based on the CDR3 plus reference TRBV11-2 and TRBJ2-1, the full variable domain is EAGVAQSPRYKIIEKRQSVAFWCNPISGHATLYWYQQILGQGPKLLIQFQNNGVVDDSQLPKDRFSAERLKGVDSTLKIQPAKLEDSAVYLCASSLGAGALNEQFFGPGTRLTVL.

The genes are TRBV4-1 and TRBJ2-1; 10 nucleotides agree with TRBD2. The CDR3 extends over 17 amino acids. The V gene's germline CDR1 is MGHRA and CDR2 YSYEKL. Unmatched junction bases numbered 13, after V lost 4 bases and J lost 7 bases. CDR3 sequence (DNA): TGCGCCAGCAGCCCCGGGTTAGCGGGAGGAAAAGGGAATGAGCAGTTCTTC. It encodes CASSPGLAGGKGNEQFF.

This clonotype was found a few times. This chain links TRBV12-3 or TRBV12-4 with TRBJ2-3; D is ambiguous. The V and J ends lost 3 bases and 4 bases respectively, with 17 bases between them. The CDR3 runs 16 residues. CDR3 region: CASSFQWIQVPDTQYF. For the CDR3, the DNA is TGTGCCAGCAGTTTCCAGTGGATTCAGGTTCCAGATACGCAGTATTTT.

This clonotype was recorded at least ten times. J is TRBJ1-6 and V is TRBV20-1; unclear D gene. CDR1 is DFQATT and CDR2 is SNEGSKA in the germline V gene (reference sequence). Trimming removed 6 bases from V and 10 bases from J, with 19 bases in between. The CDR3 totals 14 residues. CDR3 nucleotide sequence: TGCAGTGCGGCGGGAGTTTCCATCTTCTCACCCCTCCACTTT. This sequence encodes CSAAGVSIFSPLHF.

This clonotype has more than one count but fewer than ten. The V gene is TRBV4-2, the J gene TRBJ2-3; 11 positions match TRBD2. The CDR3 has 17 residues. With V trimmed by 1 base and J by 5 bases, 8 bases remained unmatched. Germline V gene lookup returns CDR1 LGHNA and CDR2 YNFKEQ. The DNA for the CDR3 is TGTGCCAGCAGCCAAGTGGTAGCGGGAGGGTATGGAGATACGCAGTATTTT. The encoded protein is CASSQVVAGGYGDTQYF.

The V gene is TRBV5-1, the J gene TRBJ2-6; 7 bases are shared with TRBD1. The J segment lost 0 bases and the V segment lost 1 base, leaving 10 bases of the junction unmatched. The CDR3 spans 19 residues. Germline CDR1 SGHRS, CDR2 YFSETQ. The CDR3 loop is CASSLSMGQSLSGANVLTF. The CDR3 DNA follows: TGCGCCAGCAGCTTGAGTATGGGACAGAGCCTCTCTGGGGCCAACGTCCTGACTTTC.

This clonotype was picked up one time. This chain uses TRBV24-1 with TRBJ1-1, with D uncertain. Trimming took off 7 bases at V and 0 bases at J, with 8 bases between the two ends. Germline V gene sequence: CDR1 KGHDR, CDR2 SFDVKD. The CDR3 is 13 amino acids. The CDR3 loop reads CATRAPMNTEAFF. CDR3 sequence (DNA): TGTGCCACCAGGGCCCCAATGAACACTGAAGCTTTCTTT.

CDR3 amino acids: CASSLMSGGQETQYF. CDR3 bases: TGTGCCAGCAGCTTAATGTCGGGAGGACAAGAGACCCAGTACTTC. The rearrangement joins TRBV7-9 to TRBJ2-5; TRBD2 agrees at 7 bases. Trimming at V came to 2 bases and at J to 2 bases, leaving 5 bases not matched to a gene. CDR1 SEHNR and CDR2 FQNEAQ come from the germline V gene (reference sequence). The CDR3 is made up of 15 amino acids.

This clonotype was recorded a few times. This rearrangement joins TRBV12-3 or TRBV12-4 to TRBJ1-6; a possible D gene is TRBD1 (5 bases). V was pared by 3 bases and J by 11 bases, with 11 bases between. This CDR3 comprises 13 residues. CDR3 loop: CASSLTPGAPLHF. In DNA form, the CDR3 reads TGTGCCAGCAGTTTGACCCCGGGGGCACCCCTCCACTTT.